This entry features one T cell receptor (beta chain) sequence. Its target is unknown. These data originate in a study of a mutant IDH1 vaccine in newly diagnosed glioma. In the study overall: Onset of vaccination occurred 4-6 weeks following radiotherapy alone, or with temozolomide cycles.

The time point denotes: week 35, safety follow-up. Vaccine doses each comprised 300 ug of mutant IDH1 20-mer peptide, with topical imiquimod. Patients were given eight vaccinations, scheduled in weeks 1, 3, 5, 7, 11, 15, 19 and 23. The assay was immunoSEQ multiplex PCR, and TCRdb's table has in-frame clones only and misses some. This sample has some 33,000 clones; around 80% occur once, and the top ten carry 10% to 12%. Study-level results: Changes in top peripheral clonotypes did not appear linked to pseudoprogression. Overall, 90% to 95% of patients had vaccine-induced immune responses.

CDR1 is MGHRA, CDR2 YSYEKL, per germline. The germline V and J ends were trimmed by 0 bases and 2 bases, with 10 bases remaining between them. CDR3 size: 15 residues. This TCR came from a middle-aged woman with glioma. Sequenced here: PBMCs, sampled from a glioma patient whose treatment included an IDH1 peptide vaccine. The rearrangement joins TRBV4-1 to TRBJ2-5; tentative D call: TRBD1 (6 bases). This CDR3 reads CASSQDVTGQETQYF. The CDR3 bases are TGCGCCAGCAGCCAAGATGTCACAGGGCAAGAGACCCAGTACTTC.